The 8 T cell receptor beta chains below all came from one sample that was sequenced in a study of cytomegalovirus exposure and HLA in healthy donors. In the PCR, 60 Vbeta and 13 Jbeta primers were used. This table comes from immunoSEQ multiplex PCR, and its TCRdb copy is limited to in-frame clones, with some not included. The table records 110,000 to 150,000 clones, 65% to 80% of them present only once. Sequences were obtained from PBMCs. All receptors derive from a man younger than 40 in good health and CMV-seronegative.

V gene TRBV9 combines with J gene TRBJ2-1; 7 positions match TRBD1. Germline CDR1 reads SGDLS; CDR2 reads YYNGEE. J was trimmed by 4 bases and V by 0 bases; bases with no gene match: 7. CDR3 length: 16 amino acids. The CDR3 protein is CASSVEGTDLYNEQFF. The DNA for the CDR3 is TGTGCCAGCAGCGTAGAGGGGACAGACCTATACAATGAGCAGTTCTTC.

This clone showed up just a few times. V usage is TRBV11-2 and J usage is TRBJ1-1, with D hard to call. Germline CDR1 is SGHAT and CDR2 is FQNNGV. V was clipped by 3 bases and J by 1 base, with 6 bases between them. The length of the CDR3 is 13 residues. CDR3 region: CASSFERNTEAFF. The CDR3 bases are TGTGCCAGCAGCTTCGAGAGGAACACTGAAGCTTTCTTT.

This clone was seen a few times. The junction differs from germline at one of its ends, possibly a read error. The genes are TRBV2 and TRBJ2-6, with 9 bases matching TRBD2. The length of the CDR3 is 17 residues. Per germline, CDR1 SNHLY and CDR2 FYNNEI. The CDR3 protein is CASSKGSGGSGANGLTF. The DNA for the CDR3 is TGTGCCAGCAGTAAGGGTAGCGGGGGCTCTGGGGCCAACGGCCTGACTTTC.

The sample holds a few counts of this clone. The junction shows a germline mismatch at one end, possibly a read error. The chain carries TRBV4-2 and TRBJ2-4, with 8 positions matching TRBD2. The CDR3 runs 21 residues. The germline CDR1 and CDR2 sequences are LGHNA and YNFKEQ. CDR3 in amino acids: CASSQVVSFRGSGLAKNSQYF. DNA for the CDR3: TGTGCCAGCAGCCAAGTCGTTTCTTTTCGAGGTAGCGGACTAGCCAAAAACAGTCAGTACTTC.

V usage is TRBV4-2 and J usage is TRBJ2-2; 7 bases align to TRBD2. Germline lookup yields CDR1 LGHNA and CDR2 YNFKEQ. Unmatched junction bases numbered 10, after V lost 0 bases and J lost 6 bases. The CDR3 runs 17 residues. This CDR3 reads CASSQEAGGGFPGELFF. CDR3 DNA sequence: TGTGCCAGCAGCCAAGAGGCCGGGGGAGGGTTCCCCGGGGAGCTGTTTTTT.

The chain recombines TRBV5-4 with TRBJ1-1; possibly TRBD1 for D (5 bases). CDR3 length: 13 residues. The V and J ends lost 5 bases and 3 bases respectively, with 11 bases between them. The V gene's germline CDR1 is SGHNT and CDR2 YYREEE (reference sequence). The CDR3 bases are TGTGCCAGCAGTTTAGCCAGGGACACTGAAGCTTTCTTT. Its protein is CASSLARDTEAFF.

This clone came up once. A junction end diverges from the germline sequence, so it may reflect a read error. This chain uses TRBV11-3 with TRBJ2-2; 10 positions match TRBD1. This CDR3 is 18 amino acids long. Looked up from germline, CDR1 is SGHNT and CDR2 is YENEEA. CDR3 residues: CASSQGTGEPTNTGELFF. In nucleotides, the CDR3 is TGTGCCAGCAGCCAGGGGACAGGGGAACCCACTAACACTGGGGAGCTGTTTTTT.

The chain recombines TRBV13 with TRBJ2-2; possibly TRBD2 for D (6 bases). Per the germline V gene, CDR1 is PRHDT and CDR2 is FYEKMQ (reference sequence). V was clipped by 5 bases and J by 2 bases, with 12 bases between them. This CDR3 is built from 15 residues. The CDR3 protein is CASSPGLSNTGELFF. The CDR3 DNA reads TGTGCCAGCAGCCCGGGACTCTCCAACACCGGGGAGCTGTTTTTT.